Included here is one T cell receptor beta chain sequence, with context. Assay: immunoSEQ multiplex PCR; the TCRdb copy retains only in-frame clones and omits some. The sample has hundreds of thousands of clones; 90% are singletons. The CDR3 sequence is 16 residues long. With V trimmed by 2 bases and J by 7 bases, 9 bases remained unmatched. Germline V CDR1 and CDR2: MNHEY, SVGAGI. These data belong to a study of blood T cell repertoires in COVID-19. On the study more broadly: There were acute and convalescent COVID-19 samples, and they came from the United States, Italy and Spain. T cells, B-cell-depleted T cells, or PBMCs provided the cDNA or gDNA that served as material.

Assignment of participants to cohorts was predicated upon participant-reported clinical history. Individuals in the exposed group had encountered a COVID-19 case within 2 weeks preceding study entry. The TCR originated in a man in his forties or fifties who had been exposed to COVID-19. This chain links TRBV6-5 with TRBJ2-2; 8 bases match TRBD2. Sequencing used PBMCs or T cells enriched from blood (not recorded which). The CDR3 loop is CASSYPSGRGGGELFF. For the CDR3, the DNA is TGTGCCAGCAGTTACCCCAGCGGGAGAGGTGGCGGGGAGCTGTTTTTT.